Included here is one T cell receptor beta chain sequence, with context. As yet, its antigen is unknown. These data originate in a study of T cell responses to AZD1222 COVID-19 vaccine. Trimming left V 1 base short and J 5 bases short, with 9 bases between. Looked up from germline, CDR1 is LNHNV and CDR2 is YYDKDF (reference sequence). CDR3 size: 15 residues. Broader study findings: Donor demographics were predominantly white British with a female majority; clonal diversity may be underestimated. Baseline seropositivity occurred in only 5 to 7 AZD1222 recipients. Without day 14 samples, only post-peak T cell repertoires were studied. Across spike, vaccine-associated CD4 TCRs were found, dominant at 160-218 and 743-854.

Sequencing was performed with immunoSEQ multiplex PCR; in TCRdb, only in-frame clones are kept and a portion is missing. The sample yields some 180,000 clones, 85% to 90% seen once. The sample consisted of peripheral blood, taken on day 0 of AZD1222 vaccination. The source is an adult in good health. The chain employs TRBV15 and TRBJ1-6; D ambiguous. Written as DNA, the CDR3 is TGTGCCACCAGCAGAGTGGCGGGAAATAATTCACCCCTCCACTTT. As protein: CATSRVAGNNSPLHF.